Shown below are 26 T cell receptor beta chains from a single sample sequenced in a study of blood T cell repertoires in COVID-19. The data were produced by immunoSEQ multiplex PCR, yet TCRdb's version contains in-frame clones alone and is incomplete. The sample lists more than 150,000 clones; 82% were seen once. The sample was PBMCs or T cells enriched from blood (not recorded which). The receptors stem from a middle-aged man who had recovered from COVID-19.

This clone was recorded a few times. The rearrangement uses TRBV10-3 and TRBJ2-1, with unresolved D. This CDR3 has 14 amino acids. Trimming shortened V by 3 bases and J by 8 bases, and 14 bases separated the two germline ends. Germline loops: CDR1 ENHRY, CDR2 SYGVKD. The CDR3 loop reads CAISDGAPEHEQFF. The CDR3 nucleotides are TGTGCCATCAGTGACGGAGCACCCGAACATGAGCAGTTCTTC.

This clone has more than one count but fewer than ten. The chain employs TRBV5-1 and TRBJ2-1; 9 bases are a match to TRBD2. This CDR3 spans 16 amino acids. Germline V gives CDR1 SGHRS, CDR2 YFSETQ. V lost 0 bases, J lost 1 base, and 2 bases stayed unmatched. The CDR3 DNA reads as TGCGCCAGCAGCTTGGACCTAGCGGGGTCCTACAATGAGCAGTTCTTC. Translating gives CASSLDLAGSYNEQFF.

The chain has TRBV7-2 and TRBJ2-1, with D possibly being TRBD2 (5 bases). Germline lookup yields CDR1 SGHTA and CDR2 FQGNSA. The CDR3 consists of 15 residues. V lost 3 bases to trimming and J lost 0 bases, with 9 bases between them. The CDR3 region has the DNA TGTGCCAGCAGCTTCCAAGGGAGCTCCTACAATGAGCAGTTCTTC. Its translation: CASSFQGSSYNEQFF.

This chain links TRBV7-9 with TRBJ1-2; D might be TRBD1 (6 bases). Germline CDR1 SEHNR, CDR2 FQNEAQ (reference sequence). V was trimmed by 4 bases and J by 2 bases, leaving 17 bases between them. The CDR3 runs 16 residues. The CDR3 here is CASSSPWPDSNYGYTF. The CDR3 nucleotides read TGTGCCAGCAGCTCGCCCTGGCCGGACAGCAACTATGGCTACACCTTC.

V gene TRBV28 combines with J gene TRBJ1-5, with D maybe TRBD1 (5 bases). V was pared by 2 bases and J by 0 bases, with 5 bases between. The CDR3 contains 14 residues. Germline-derived CDR1 and CDR2 are MDHEN and SYDVKM. The CDR3 coding sequence is TGTGCCAGCAGTTTAGACAGTAGCAATCAGCCCCAGCATTTT. Translating gives CASSLDSSNQPQHF.

The rearrangement uses TRBV9 and TRBJ1-1; D is ambiguous. CDR1 and CDR2 (germline): SGDLS, YYNGEE. CDR3 length equals 14 residues. Deletions cut 0 bases from V and 7 bases from J, with 13 bases between. The CDR3 nucleotides are TGTGCCAGCAGCGTAGAGACCTACTCGGGTGAAGCTTTCTTT. It translates to CASSVETYSGEAFF.

This chain links TRBV4-3 with TRBJ2-2; D is perhaps TRBD1 (6 bases). The CDR3 is 16 amino acids. Trimming cost V 0 bases and J 8 bases, with 16 bases left between them. Germline CDR1 and CDR2: LGHNA and YSLEER. This chain's CDR3 is CASSQERGAGVGELFF. As DNA, the CDR3 is TGCGCCAGCAGCCAAGAGCGAGGGGCAGGGGTAGGGGAGCTGTTTTTT.

This chain joins TRBV3-1 (or the pseudogene TRBV3-2) and TRBJ2-1, with TRBD2 identical over 13 bases. The germline gives CDR1 LGHDT, CDR2 YNNKEL (reference sequence). The junction had 7 bases not matched to a gene; V was cut back by 2 bases and J by 0 bases. The CDR3 totals 19 residues. In nucleotides, the CDR3 is TGTGCCAGCAGCCAACCCGGGACTAGCGGGACCAGCTCCTACAATGAGCAGTTCTTC. Amino acids: CASSQPGTSGTSSYNEQFF.

V and J are TRBV10-3 and TRBJ1-1; a weak D match, TRBD1 (5 bases). This CDR3 has 12 amino acids. Germline CDR1 and CDR2: ENHRY and SYGVKD. Trimming pared 6 bases from V and 1 base from J, leaving 6 bases between. CDR3: CAIRQGNTEAFF. CDR3 nucleotide sequence: TGTGCCATCAGGCAGGGGAACACTGAAGCTTTCTTT.

The CDR3 sequence is CASSQDRAGGFNQPQHF. The CDR3 DNA follows: TGTGCCAGCAGCCAAGATCGGGCAGGGGGTTTCAATCAGCCCCAGCATTTT. The chain joins TRBV3-1 (or the pseudogene TRBV3-2) to TRBJ1-5, with 7 positions matching TRBD1. Germline V gives CDR1 LGHDT, CDR2 YNNKEL (reference sequence). CDR3 length: 17 residues. V shed 0 bases, J shed 3 bases, and the junction held 8 bases outside the gene matches.

The sample holds one count of this clone. The chain has TRBV7-2 and TRBJ2-2; 7 nucleotides line up with TRBD1. Germline V lookup: CDR1 SGHTA, CDR2 FQGNSA. The CDR3 loop spans 17 amino acids. J was trimmed by 1 base and V by 5 bases; bases with no gene match: 10. CDR3 in DNA: TGTGCCAGCAGCGAAGGGTGGGGACAGATGAACACCGGGGAGCTGTTTTTT. Encoded protein: CASSEGWGQMNTGELFF.

The gene calls are TRBV7-2 and TRBJ1-5; TRBD1 aligns across 9 bases. This CDR3 has 16 amino acids. V lost 1 base, J lost 7 bases, and 8 bases stayed unmatched. The germline V gene has CDR1 SGHTA and CDR2 FQGNSA. In DNA, the CDR3 is TGTGCCAGCAGCTTAGTACCGGGACAGGGATCCCAGCCCCAGCATTTT. Protein: CASSLVPGQGSQPQHF.

The gene calls are TRBV6-1 and TRBJ2-7; TRBD2 matches at 9 bases. Germline CDR1 and CDR2: MNHNS and SASEGT. This CDR3 contains 13 residues. V was clipped by 8 bases and J by 4 bases; unmatched bases: 6. The CDR3 nucleotides are TGTGCCAGCCTTCCGGGACTAGCTTACGAGCAGTACTTC. It specifies CASLPGLAYEQYF.

The chain joins TRBV6-5 to TRBJ2-5; the D gene is possibly TRBD2 (7 bases). Germline V lookup: CDR1 MNHEY, CDR2 SVGAGI. Trimming took off 8 bases at V and 5 bases at J, with 15 bases between the two ends. The CDR3 consists of 13 residues. The CDR3: CASCRGAQETQYF. For the CDR3, the DNA is TGTGCCAGCTGCCGGGGGGCCCAGGAGACCCAGTACTTC.

As to this clone: Other DNA sequences in this specimen translate into the identical CDR3. This chain connects TRBV9 to TRBJ1-2, with TRBD1 as a possible D gene (6 bases). Per the germline V gene, CDR1 is SGDLS and CDR2 is YYNGEE. With 2 bases removed from V and 8 bases from J, the gap between germline ends came to 10 bases. This CDR3 has 12 amino acids. DNA for the CDR3: TGTGCCAGCAGCGTTCCAGGGGACGGCTACACCTTC. It codes for CASSVPGDGYTF. Variable domain in full (rest from reference TRBV9 and TRBJ1-2): DSGVTQTPKHLITATGQRVTLRCSPRSGDLSVYWYQQSLDQGLQFLIQYYNGEERAKGNILERFSAQQFPDLHSELNLSSLELGDSALYFCASSVPGDGYTFGSGTRLTVV.

V and J are TRBV29-1 and TRBJ1-1; D may be TRBD1 (6 bases). CDR1 is SQVTM and CDR2 is ANQGSEA in the germline V gene. The CDR3 covers 16 residues. Trimming took off 5 bases at V and 4 bases at J, with 23 bases between the two ends. The CDR3 reads CSVPNPYRARSTEAFF. The CDR3 nucleotides are TGCAGCGTTCCCAACCCCTACAGGGCTCGGAGCACTGAAGCTTTCTTT. Supplemented by reference TRBV29-1 and TRBJ1-1, the full variable domain reads SAVISQKPSRDICQRGTSLTIQCQVDSQVTMMFWYRQQPGQSLTLIATANQGSEATYESGFVIDKFPISRPNLTFSTLTVSNMSPEDSSIYLCSVPNPYRARSTEAFFGQGTRLTVV.

DNA of the CDR3: TGTGCCAGCAGCGTAGGTAGCGGGAGTGGGTATGAGCAGTTCTTC. This sequence encodes CASSVGSGSGYEQFF. V gene TRBV9 combines with J gene TRBJ2-1, with TRBD2 matching over 9 bases. J was trimmed by 8 bases and V by 0 bases; bases with no gene match: 6. Per germline, CDR1 SGDLS and CDR2 YYNGEE. There are 15 residues in the CDR3.

The chain recombines TRBV5-1 with TRBJ1-4, with 10 bases that match TRBD1. The junction had 9 bases not matched to a gene; V was cut back by 4 bases and J by 6 bases. The CDR3 is made up of 16 amino acids. The germline V gene encodes CDR1 SGHRS and CDR2 YFSETQ. The CDR3 is CASSLRQGAFDEKLFF. CDR3 sequence (DNA): TGCGCCAGCAGCCTGAGACAGGGGGCGTTCGATGAAAAACTGTTTTTT.

This sequence joins TRBV4-2 and TRBJ1-5; no definite D call. V dropped 5 bases and J dropped 0 bases, with 14 bases sitting between them. CDR3 length equals 16 residues. CDR1 is LGHNA and CDR2 is YNFKEQ in the germline V gene. The CDR3 DNA reads TGTGCCAGCAGCTTGTATAGAGGGAATAGCAATCAGCCCCAGCATTTT. This sequence encodes CASSLYRGNSNQPQHF.

J is TRBJ2-1 and V is TRBV7-2; the match to TRBD1 covers 10 bases. V dropped 1 base and J dropped 9; count of bases not matched to a gene: 9. CDR1 is SGHTA, CDR2 FQGNSA, per germline. The CDR3 contains 16 residues. The CDR3 DNA is TGTGCCAGCAGCTTAGTCGGGACAGGGGTTCTTGGTGAGCAGTTCTTC. Its translation is CASSLVGTGVLGEQFF.

The chain joins TRBV15 to TRBJ2-7, with 12 bases aligning to TRBD2. The CDR3 totals 18 residues. Germline V gene sequence: CDR1 LNHNV, CDR2 YYDKDF (reference sequence). J lost 4 bases, V lost 2 bases, and 12 bases had no gene match. In nucleotides, the CDR3 is TGTGCCACCAGCAGATGGGGGCTAGCGGGAGGGCCCTCGTACGAGCAGTACTTC. This codes for CATSRWGLAGGPSYEQYF.

This clone was found a few times. This sequence joins TRBV19 and TRBJ2-1, with D tentatively TRBD2 (6 bases). Trimming shortened V by 5 bases and J by 7 bases, and 12 bases separated the two germline ends. Germline V gene lookup returns CDR1 LNHDA and CDR2 SQIVND (reference sequence). The CDR3 length is 13 residues. CDR3 coding DNA: TGTGCCAGTAGTTGGCGGGGTAGGAATGAGCAGTTCTTC. It translates to CASSWRGRNEQFF. Combining the CDR3 with reference TRBV19 and TRBJ2-1 gives the whole variable domain DGGITQSPKYLFRKEGQNVTLSCEQNLNHDAMYWYRQDPGQGLRLIYYSQIVNDFQKGDIAEGYSVSREKKESFPLTVTSAQKNPTAFYLCASSWRGRNEQFFGPGTRLTVL.

This rearrangement joins TRBV4-3 to TRBJ2-7; D is perhaps TRBD2 (6 bases). Deletions cut 0 bases from V and 0 bases from J, with 15 bases between. This CDR3 has 17 residues. Germline V CDR1 and CDR2: LGHNA, YSLEER. CDR3 residues: CASSQELRGPRSYEQYV. In DNA form, the CDR3 reads TGCGCCAGCAGCCAAGAGTTGCGGGGCCCGCGCTCCTACGAGCAGTACGTC.

J is TRBJ1-3 and V is TRBV28; no firm D call. Germline-derived CDR1 and CDR2 are MDHEN and SYDVKM. Trimming shortened V by 3 bases and J by 8 bases, and 17 bases separated the two germline ends. The CDR3 runs 15 residues. The CDR3 region has the DNA TGTGCCAGCAGTTTTGGCGGGCAGATTCAGGACACCATATATTTT. This gives the protein CASSFGGQIQDTIYF.

This sequence joins TRBV19 and TRBJ2-1; 10 bases align to TRBD1. The CDR3 runs to 14 residues. Unmatched junction bases numbered 7, after V lost 10 bases and J lost 4 bases. Germline V gene data show CDR1 as LNHDA and CDR2 as SQIVND (reference sequence). The CDR3 spells CATRDRGVYNEQFF. CDR3 DNA sequence: TGTGCCACCCGGGACAGGGGAGTTTACAATGAGCAGTTCTTC.

The chain has TRBV30 and TRBJ2-1; 11 bases are a match to TRBD2. CDR1 and CDR2 (germline): GTSNPN, SVGIG (reference sequence). The CDR3 runs 17 residues. Losses at the gene ends were 7 bases for V and 5 bases for J; bases not matched to a gene: 16. The CDR3 spells CASSTSLAGGNDNEQFF. DNA of the CDR3: TGTGCCTCCTCGACATCTCTAGCGGGAGGTAACGACAATGAGCAGTTCTTC.